The source of this TCR beta chain is a study of T cell changes during pregnancy in multiple sclerosis. Libraries were prepared by immunoSEQ multiplex PCR; TCRdb keeps only in-frame clonotypes and omits some of them. The sample holds some 68,000 clones, just over 90% seen once. The CDR3 consists of 15 residues. CDR1 is SGHTA and CDR2 is FQGTGA in the germline V gene. Unmatched junction bases numbered 4, after V lost 3 bases and J lost 6 bases. The sequencing here drew on peripheral blood, taken in the second trimester of pregnancy. The origin of this receptor is a female donor in good health, enrolled as a control in a pregnancy study. The V and J genes are TRBV7-3 and TRBJ2-1; 11 nucleotides line up with TRBD2. CDR3 region: CASSLGTSGVNEQFF. CDR3 sequence (DNA): TGTGCCAGCAGCTTGGGGACTAGCGGCGTCAATGAGCAGTTCTTC.